Listed below are T cell receptor beta chains from one sample, sequenced in a study of blood T cell repertoires in COVID-19. The repertoire was sequenced with immunoSEQ multiplex PCR; TCRdb's copy has only in-frame clones and lacks some. The sample holds about 170,000 clones; 70% to 90% are singletons and the top ten take approximately 7.7%. What was sequenced was peripheral blood. Every receptor here comes from a man aged 40-50 years who had recovered from COVID-19. Both conserved end residues are part of each CDR3. The D gene is left open where the match is weak. Only part of the rows carry a size: once, few, many, or a class if the clone is expanded.

J gene | V gene | D gene | clone size | CDR3 protein | CDR3 DNA
TRBJ2-2 | TRBV6-6 | NA | NA | CASSYSRTGELFF | TGTGCCAGCAGTTACTCTCGGACCGGGGAGCTGTTTTTT
TRBJ2-5 | TRBV6-5 | NA | NA | CASRLTRGQETQYF | TGTGCCAGCAGACTAACCCGAGGCCAAGAGACCCAGTACTTC
TRBJ2-7 | TRBV5-6 | NA | few | CASSLGQREQYF | TGTGCCAGCAGCTTGGGGCAGCGCGAGCAGTACTTC
TRBJ2-1 | TRBV25-1 | NA | NA | CASSALIEQFF | TGTGCCAGCAGTGCCCTTATTGAGCAGTTCTTC
TRBJ1-1 | TRBV18 | TRBD1 | NA | CASSDTGGSVTEAFF | TGTGCCAGCTCGGACACAGGGGGCTCCGTCACTGAAGCTTTCTTT
TRBJ2-5 | TRBV7-9 | NA | NA | CASSLDVGGETQYF | TGTGCCAGCAGCTTAGATGTGGGGGGTGAGACCCAGTACTTC
TRBJ2-2 | TRBV19 | TRBD1 | NA | CASSHPTDRGRPTGELFF | TGTGCCAGTAGCCACCCGACCGACAGGGGGAGACCCACCGGGGAGCTGTTTTTT
TRBJ1-2 | TRBV5-4 | NA | NA | CASSGGLLKYGYTF | TGTGCCAGCAGCGGGGGACTCCTCAAATATGGCTACACCTTC
TRBJ1-2 | TRBV16 | NA | few | CASSQSTVLYGYTF | TGTGCCAGCAGCCAATCTACGGTTCTCTATGGCTACACCTTC
TRBJ1-1 | TRBV5-4 | TRBD1 | NA | CASSPTYRGNTEAFF | TGTGCCAGCAGCCCAACCTACAGGGGGAACACTGAAGCTTTCTTT
TRBJ2-3 | TRBV7-6 | TRBD2 | NA | CASSFRAAGEDTQYF | TGTGCCAGCAGCTTTCGTGCAGCGGGAGAAGATACGCAGTATTTT
TRBJ2-6 | TRBV28 | NA | NA | CASSAAQGGLRANVLTF | TGTGCCAGCAGTGCCGCCCAGGGTGGTTTACGGGCCAACGTCCTGACTTTC
TRBJ1-4 | TRBV7-9 | NA | once | CASSFGQSQEKLFF | TGTGCCAGCAGCTTCGGACAGTCTCAGGAAAAACTGTTTTTT
TRBJ2-3 | TRBV10-3 | NA | NA | CAISDSGSTDTQYF | TGTGCCATCAGTGACTCGGGGAGCACAGATACGCAGTATTTT
TRBJ1-4 | TRBV27 | NA | NA | CASRQGGTNEKLFF | TGTGCCAGCAGGCAGGGAGGAACTAATGAAAAACTGTTTTTT
TRBJ1-1 | TRBV9 | NA | NA | CASSPLPGNTEAFF | TGTGCCAGCAGCCCCCTCCCGGGGAACACTGAAGCTTTCTTT
TRBJ2-7 | TRBV7-2 | TRBD1 | NA | CASSSFGTGVYEQYF | TGTGCCAGCAGCTCGTTCGGGACAGGGGTCTACGAGCAGTACTTC
TRBJ2-7 | TRBV6-2/TRBV6-3 | TRBD2 | NA | CASSTPRAGGSYEQYF | TGTGCCAGCAGCACCCCGCGGGCGGGAGGTTCCTACGAGCAGTACTTC
TRBJ1-1 | TRBV19 | NA | few | CASSTGSGTEAFF | TGTGCCAGTAGTACAGGGTCTGGCACTGAAGCTTTCTTT
TRBJ2-7 | TRBV5-3 | NA | NA | CARSLRPGEEPYEQYF | TGTGCCAGAAGCTTGAGGCCAGGGGAAGAGCCCTACGAGCAGTACTTC
TRBJ2-7 | TRBV27 | NA | NA | CASSFRPGQLGEQYF | TGTGCCAGCAGTTTCCGCCCGGGACAACTGGGGGAGCAGTACTTC
TRBJ2-7 | TRBV4-3 | NA | NA | CASSQGREYEQYF | TGCGCCAGCAGCCAAGGGAGGGAATACGAGCAGTACTTC
TRBJ1-5 | TRBV2 | NA | NA | CASSDQVRQPQHF | TGTGCCAGCAGTGATCAAGTGAGGCAGCCCCAGCATTTT
TRBJ2-5 | TRBV25-1 | TRBD2 | NA | CASSGGDYREETQYF | TGTGCCAGCAGTGGGGGGGACTATAGGGAAGAGACCCAGTACTTC
TRBJ2-1 | TRBV7-2 | TRBD1 | NA | CASSSGQARNEQFF | TGTGCCAGCAGCTCCGGACAGGCCCGCAATGAGCAGTTCTTC
TRBJ2-1 | TRBV5-1 | TRBD1 | NA | CASSPTGGPNSYNEQFF | TGCGCCAGCAGCCCTACAGGGGGCCCAAACTCCTACAATGAGCAGTTCTTC
TRBJ1-5 | TRBV3-1/TRBV3-2 | NA | NA | CASSQDLRGGPQHF | TGTGCCAGCAGCCAAGATCTCCGGGGAGGGCCCCAGCATTTT
TRBJ2-7 | TRBV7-2 | NA | NA | CASSSSAYEQYF | TGTGCCAGCAGCTCCTCTGCCTACGAGCAGTACTTC
TRBJ1-2 | TRBV5-6 | NA | NA | CASSLWAGVVGYGYTF | TGTGCCAGCAGCTTGTGGGCAGGGGTGGTAGGTTATGGCTACACCTTC
TRBJ2-3 | TRBV24-1 | NA | NA | CATSPGEFTDTQYF | TGTGCCACTAGTCCTGGGGAGTTCACAGATACGCAGTATTTT
TRBJ2-1 | TRBV9 | TRBD2 | many | CASSPPSPTGLADNEQFF | TGTGCCAGCAGCCCACCCTCACCGACGGGACTAGCGGACAATGAGCAGTTCTTC
TRBJ1-5 | TRBV15 | NA | NA | CATSRDRAGVSNQPQHF | TGTGCCACCAGCAGAGATCGGGCAGGGGTCTCCAATCAGCCCCAGCATTTT
TRBJ2-2 | TRBV9 | TRBD2 | NA | CASSASGAAGELFF | TGTGCCAGCAGCGCTAGCGGGGCCGCCGGGGAGCTGTTTTTT
TRBJ2-7 | TRBV27 | NA | NA | CASRRGGGEQYF | TGTGCCAGCAGGCGCGGGGGCGGCGAGCAGTACTTC
TRBJ2-7 | TRBV6-1 | NA | NA | CASSEQEVDEQYF | TGTGCCAGCAGTGAACAGGAAGTAGACGAGCAGTACTTC
TRBJ2-7 | TRBV27 | TRBD2 | NA | CASSPYPGTSAKYEQYF | TGTGCCAGCAGTCCCTACCCCGGGACTAGCGCCAAATACGAGCAGTACTTC
TRBJ2-5 | TRBV27 | NA | NA | CASRRTTIQETQYF | TGTGCCAGCAGAAGGACTACAATCCAAGAGACCCAGTACTTC
TRBJ2-1 | TRBV6-5 | NA | once | CATSEYQGGEQFF | TGTGCCACTTCAGAATATCAGGGAGGCGAGCAGTTCTTC
TRBJ2-5 | TRBV5-1 | TRBD2 | once | CASSLGGTSQETQYF | TGCGCCAGCAGCTTGGGGGGGACTAGCCAAGAGACCCAGTACTTC
TRBJ2-3 | TRBV30 | NA | NA | CAWNPGYTDTQYF | TGTGCCTGGAACCCGGGATACACAGATACGCAGTATTTT
TRBJ2-5 | TRBV27 | TRBD2 | NA | CASSFGLAGGREYF | TGTGCCAGCAGTTTTGGACTAGCGGGGGGCCGGGAGTACTTC
TRBJ2-7 | TRBV6-5 | NA | NA | CASSRVTGYEQYF | TGTGCCAGCAGCAGGGTTACGGGCTACGAGCAGTACTTC
TRBJ1-1 | TRBV6-5 | TRBD1 | NA | CASSYDRARTEAFF | TGTGCCAGCAGTTACGACAGGGCGAGGACTGAAGCTTTCTTT
TRBJ2-3 | TRBV14 | TRBD1 | NA | CASSQQGAGTDTQYF | TGTGCCAGCAGCCAACAGGGGGCCGGCACAGATACGCAGTATTTT
TRBJ2-4 | TRBV6-1 | NA | NA | CASSDSGVAKNIQYF | TGTGCCAGCAGTGATTCAGGGGTGGCCAAAAACATTCAGTACTTC
TRBJ1-2 | TRBV10-3 | TRBD1 | NA | CATMDRADEGYTF | TGTGCCACCATGGACAGGGCGGATGAGGGCTACACCTTC
TRBJ2-3 | TRBV7-9 | TRBD2 | NA | CASSPSSAGGLSDTQYF | TGTGCCAGCAGCCCTAGCTCAGCGGGGGGGCTGTCAGATACGCAGTATTTT
TRBJ2-5 | TRBV3-1/TRBV3-2 | TRBD2 | NA | CASSRLAGGQETQYF | TGTGCCAGCAGCCGACTAGCGGGGGGGCAAGAGACCCAGTACTTC
TRBJ2-2 | TRBV29-1 | NA | NA | CSVGGQEQNTGELFF | TGCAGCGTTGGTGGACAAGAGCAGAACACCGGGGAGCTGTTTTTT
TRBJ1-2 | TRBV20-1 | NA | NA | CSASRLNYGYTF | TGCAGTGCTAGTCGACTAAACTATGGCTACACCTTC
TRBJ2-7 | TRBV4-2 | TRBD1 | NA | CASSQDQWTGSYEQYF | TGTGCCAGCAGCCAAGATCAGTGGACAGGCTCCTACGAGCAGTACTTC
TRBJ1-5 | TRBV6-1 | TRBD1 | NA | CASSAGTGLSNQPQHF | TGTGCCAGCAGTGCCGGGACAGGTCTTAGCAATCAGCCCCAGCATTTT
TRBJ2-7 | TRBV28 | NA | NA | CALTQGMVFYEQYF | TGTGCGCTCACCCAGGGAATGGTTTTCTACGAGCAGTACTTC